This T cell receptor (beta chain) was profiled in a study of cytomegalovirus exposure and HLA in healthy donors listed by TCRdb under 2017. Background on the whole study: The 500 to 800 repertoires of the first cohort and the 95 to 150 validation repertoires were produced on the same platform, according to a later analysis. The study aimed to test whether signatures of past pathogen exposure could be identified by cataloging public T cell receptors. Besides the first cohort of some 670 subjects, a separate validation cohort made up of roughly 130 different subjects was used. The study combined high-throughput TCR immunosequencing, statistical association of individual TCRs with disease status, and machine learning to predict cytomegalovirus infection status.

A single count supports this clone. Its cognate antigen has yet to be identified. Qualities for individual bases were not recorded, and no much larger clone is one base off. Donors formed part of the validation cohort, which comprised 120 subjects and was distinct from the first cohort of some 700 subjects. From the germline V gene, CDR1 is SQVTM and CDR2 is ANQGSEA. V is shortened by 3 bases, J by 4 bases, and the region joining them spans 6 bases. CDR3 length: 11 amino acids, cysteine to phenylalanine. The sequence is cut down to CDR3 DNA, 33 bases in frame from base 1. The library was obtained by the immunoSEQ multiplex PCR assay. The paper's data handling went like this. A statistical classification framework was developed to diagnose cytomegalovirus status using the catalog of TCR beta chain sequences. Here the immuneACCESS table is served through TCRdb, limited to in-frame sequences with V and J called. Missing clones are a known gap in these copies; in checked studies unresolved V genes cover under half, and the rest lacks a known reason. V and J calls and clone size are given by that table; D and trimming were obtained from the DNA. This sample comprises over 150,000 clones, about 80% of them detected only once. The leading ten clones occupy about 3% of the sample.

Broader findings and caveats from the paper: All 130 or so repertoires were used to score co-occurrence in the validation cohort in a later analysis, because that analysis had no HLA typing for the cohort. Across donors, most TCR sequences were observed very rarely, whereas some public TCRs were present in many individuals. According to the authors, the approach could potentially be generalized to other disease states and immunological phenotypes. The classifier was reported to diagnose cytomegalovirus status with high specificity and sensitivity in both the original cohort and the validation cohort. Three of the identified cytomegalovirus-associated TCR beta chains were confirmed in vitro to be specific for cytomegalovirus antigens. In the study, about 150 TCR beta chains were listed as associated with cytomegalovirus. Subsequent analysis determined that TCRs grouped into clusters in the first cohort also showed a tendency toward co-occurrence across the roughly 110 validation repertoires, and roughly 94% of cluster scores exceeded 0.

The TCR originated in a woman aged 18-30 years in good health and CMV-seropositive. The chain employs TRBV29-1 and TRBJ1-2, with the D segment identity uncertain. The sample was PBMCs. The base sequence is TGCAGCGTTGACTTCAGCTATGGCTACACCTTC. It is translated as CSVDFSYGYTF.